A single sample is the source of the 26 T cell receptor beta chains below, sequenced in a study of blood T cell repertoires in COVID-19. TCRdb keeps only in-frame clones here, not all; method: immunoSEQ multiplex PCR. The sample contains 300,000 to 350,000 clones, around 90% of which appear only once. Sequenced material: PBMCs or T cells enriched from blood (not recorded which). These receptors all stem from a man aged 25 to 40 who had recovered from COVID-19.

This chain uses TRBV6-5 with TRBJ1-2, with unresolved D. V dropped 2 bases and J dropped 1 base, with 14 bases sitting between them. The length of the CDR3 is 16 residues. The germline gives CDR1 MNHEY, CDR2 SVGAGI. The DNA of the CDR3 is TGTGCCAGCAGTTACCGAGGAACGCAGATTAACTATGGCTACACCTTC. The encoded protein is CASSYRGTQINYGYTF.

This chain joins TRBV2 and TRBJ2-1, with D maybe TRBD2 (5 bases). Trimming took off 4 bases at V and 16 bases at J, with 17 bases between the two ends. The CDR3 covers 12 residues. Germline CDR1 SNHLY, CDR2 FYNNEI. The CDR3 sequence: CASSGGPTVRFF. The CDR3 DNA reads TGTGCCAGCAGTGGAGGGCCAACAGTCAGATTCTTC.

The CDR3 bases are TGTGCCAGCAGTTTACTCCCCACAGGGAGCTATGGCTACACCTTC. Amino acids: CASSLLPTGSYGYTF. The chain links TRBV28 to TRBJ1-2; possible D gene TRBD1, 6 bases. Germline lookup yields CDR1 MDHEN and CDR2 SYDVKM. The CDR3 covers 15 residues. V was shortened by 2 bases and J by 4 bases, with 14 bases between the two germline ends.

The V gene is TRBV6-5, the J gene TRBJ1-5; tentatively, D is TRBD1 (6 bases). This CDR3 contains 13 residues. Germline CDR1 and CDR2: MNHEY and SVGAGI. V was pared by 6 bases and J by 5 bases, with 11 bases between. CDR3 region: CASRGRGDQPQHF. In DNA form, the CDR3 reads TGTGCCAGCAGGGGCAGGGGTGATCAGCCCCAGCATTTT.

The chain joins TRBV14 to TRBJ1-3; tentative D call: TRBD1 (5 bases). Germline CDR1 SGHDN, CDR2 FVKESK. V dropped 2 bases and J dropped 0 bases, with 14 bases sitting between them. CDR3 length: 17 residues. Here the CDR3 reads CASSQTDRPGSGNTIYF. The CDR3, as DNA: TGTGCCAGCAGCCAAACCGACAGACCAGGCTCTGGAAACACCATATATTTT. The full variable domain, rest sourced from reference TRBV14 and TRBJ1-3, is EAGVTQFPSHSVIEKGQTVTLRCDPISGHDNLYWYRRVMGKEIKFLLHFVKESKQDESGMPNNRFLAERTGGTYSTLKVQPAELEDSGVYFCASSQTDRPGSGNTIYFGEGSWLTVV.

The chain recombines TRBV28 with TRBJ1-2; D is perhaps TRBD1 (6 bases). Germline V lookup: CDR1 MDHEN, CDR2 SYDVKM. CDR3 length: 16 residues. The germline V and J ends were trimmed by 4 bases and 4 bases, with 19 bases remaining between them. Here the CDR3 reads CASSYVGQILIYGYTF. CDR3 bases: TGTGCCAGCAGTTATGTTGGACAGATACTTATCTATGGCTACACCTTC.

This clone was found a few times. The chain joins TRBV2 to TRBJ1-1; 10 positions agree with TRBD1. The V segment lost 2 bases and the J segment 7 bases; nucleotides outside the gene matches: 4. The CDR3 runs to 14 residues. Germline assignment: CDR1 SNHLY and CDR2 FYNNEI. The CDR3 loop is CASSEWTGGGEAFF. CDR3 in DNA: TGTGCCAGCAGTGAATGGACAGGGGGTGGTGAAGCTTTCTTT.

For this clone: This CDR3 is also generated by other DNA sequences in the sample. The CDR3 sequence: CASSRDRVGNQPQHF. Here the CDR3 DNA reads TGTGCCAGTAGTAGGGACAGGGTGGGCAATCAGCCCCAGCATTTT. This rearrangement joins TRBV19 to TRBJ1-5; 9 bases match TRBD1. The ends lost 4 bases at V and 2 bases at J; junction bases unmatched: 3. From germline, CDR1 is LNHDA and CDR2 SQIVND (reference sequence). The CDR3 length is 15 residues. Together with reference TRBV19 and TRBJ1-5, the CDR3 gives the full variable domain: DGGITQSPKYLFRKEGQNVTLSCEQNLNHDAMYWYRQDPGQGLRLIYYSQIVNDFQKGDIAEGYSVSREKKESFPLTVTSAQKNPTAFYLCASSRDRVGNQPQHFGDGTRLSIL.

This sequence joins TRBV7-8 and TRBJ1-2, with D tentatively TRBD1 (5 bases). The CDR3 covers 15 residues. Germline V gene lookup returns CDR1 SGHVS and CDR2 FQNEAQ. The V end was cut by 0 bases, the J end by 3 bases, with 11 bases between. The CDR3 DNA reads as TGTGCCAGCAGCTTAGCTACCGGCAGGGACTATGGCTACACCTTC. It translates to CASSLATGRDYGYTF.

This rearrangement joins TRBV15 to TRBJ1-4, with D hard to call. Germline values: CDR1 LNHNV, CDR2 YYDKDF (reference sequence). V lost 1 base to trimming and J lost 0 bases, with 9 bases between them. The CDR3 consists of 16 residues. DNA for the CDR3: TGTGCCACCAGCAGAGTTGGAGGGACAACTAATGAAAAACTGTTTTTT. It specifies CATSRVGGTTNEKLFF.

V and J are TRBV5-1 and TRBJ1-3, with 7 bases aligning to TRBD1. The V gene end was trimmed by 4 bases and the J gene end by 8 bases; junction bases not matched to a gene: 9. Germline V CDR1 and CDR2: SGHRS, YFSETQ. This CDR3 is built from 14 residues. CDR3 sequence: CASSLTGNPDTIYF. In nucleotides, the CDR3 is TGCGCCAGCAGCCTGACAGGGAACCCCGACACCATATATTTT.

This chain joins TRBV5-6 and TRBJ1-5, with 7 bases that match TRBD1. CDR1 is SGHDT, CDR2 YYEEEE, per germline. The CDR3 sequence is 16 residues long. Trimming cost V 0 bases and J 2 bases; bases outside gene matches: 5. The chain's CDR3 is CASSLALQGGNQPQHF. The CDR3 DNA reads TGTGCCAGCAGCTTGGCCTTGCAGGGGGGCAATCAGCCCCAGCATTTT.

The chain is built from TRBV10-3 and TRBJ1-2; 10 bases line up with TRBD1. The CDR3 covers 17 residues. After removal of 2 bases from V and 3 bases from J, the junction contained 9 bases not matched to a gene. Looked up from germline, CDR1 is ENHRY and CDR2 is SYGVKD. CDR3 DNA sequence: TGTGCCATCAGTGAGAGGGACAGGGGATCTTTAGACTATGGCTACACCTTC. Protein sequence: CAISERDRGSLDYGYTF.

This clone was observed a single time. J is TRBJ2-3 and V is TRBV5-1, with D perhaps TRBD2 (5 bases). With 0 bases removed from V and 2 bases from J, the gap between germline ends came to 13 bases. CDR3 length: 16 amino acids. The germline V gene has CDR1 SGHRS and CDR2 YFSETQ. Written as DNA, the CDR3 is TGCGCCAGCAGCTTGGTTTCCGGGGAAATCACAGATACGCAGTATTTT. This translates into CASSLVSGEITDTQYF. Looking up the rest from reference TRBV5-1 and TRBJ2-3 gives the full variable domain: KAGVTQTPRYLIKTRGQQVTLSCSPISGHRSVSWYQQTPGQGLQFLFEYFSETQRNKGNFPGRFSGRQFSNSRSEMNVSTLELGDSALYLCASSLVSGEITDTQYFGPGTRLTVL.

This clone was counted a few times. The chain joins TRBV20-1 to TRBJ1-3, with unresolved D. This CDR3 has 17 amino acids. Germline V gene data show CDR1 as DFQATT and CDR2 as SNEGSKA (reference sequence). V dropped 3 bases and J dropped 0 bases, with 18 bases sitting between them. CDR3 residues: CSASDGPPQLSGNTIYF. The CDR3, as DNA: TGCAGTGCTAGTGATGGGCCTCCTCAACTCTCTGGAAACACCATATATTTT.

The rearrangement uses TRBV28 and TRBJ2-2, with 9 bases fitting TRBD2. Germline V CDR1 and CDR2: MDHEN, SYDVKM. The CDR3 length is 16 residues. Unmatched junction bases numbered 6, after V lost 7 bases and J lost 0 bases. This chain's CDR3 is CASKGSGGTNTGELFF. The CDR3 bases are TGTGCCAGCAAAGGGAGCGGGGGGACGAACACCGGGGAGCTGTTTTTT.

The chain is built from TRBV11-2 and TRBJ1-1, with D possibly TRBD1 on 5 matching bases. Per germline, CDR1 SGHAT and CDR2 FQNNGV. Between the trimmed V and J ends, which lost 4 bases and 6 bases, there was a span of 12 bases. The CDR3 is 13 residues long. This CDR3 reads CASSSSPGAEAFF. The CDR3 nucleotides read TGTGCCAGCAGCTCGTCCCCGGGGGCTGAAGCTTTCTTT.

This chain uses TRBV9 with TRBJ1-6, with D maybe TRBD1 (5 bases). Germline loops: CDR1 SGDLS, CDR2 YYNGEE. This CDR3 is 15 amino acids long. V was trimmed by 3 bases and J by 6 bases, leaving 13 bases between them. The CDR3 nucleotides read TGTGCCAGCAGCGAGGGACTACCAAGTAATTCACCCCTCCACTTT. This sequence encodes CASSEGLPSNSPLHF. Using reference TRBV9 and TRBJ1-6 for the parts outside the CDR3, the full variable domain is DSGVTQTPKHLITATGQRVTLRCSPRSGDLSVYWYQQSLDQGLQFLIQYYNGEERAKGNILERFSAQQFPDLHSELNLSSLELGDSALYFCASSEGLPSNSPLHFGNGTRLTVT.

The chain links TRBV28 to TRBJ2-7, with D perhaps TRBD2 (6 bases). Trimming cost V 6 bases and J 4 bases, with 22 bases left between them. Per germline, CDR1 MDHEN and CDR2 SYDVKM. This CDR3 spans 16 amino acids. CDR3 sequence reads: CASSPVLRGEPYEQYF. CDR3 DNA: TGTGCCAGCAGCCCCGTCTTGCGCGGGGAGCCGTACGAGCAGTACTTC.

The chain carries TRBV30 and TRBJ2-7, with 7 bases identical to TRBD1. The germline CDR1 and CDR2 sequences are GTSNPN and SVGIG (reference sequence). This CDR3 region has 14 residues. Unmatched junction bases numbered 3, after V lost 0 bases and J lost 1 base. The CDR3, as DNA: TGTGCCTGGAGTGTACAGACAGGGTCCTACGAGCAGTACTTC. Translation: CAWSVQTGSYEQYF.

The V and J genes are TRBV14 and TRBJ2-2; D is uncertain. Germline assignment: CDR1 SGHDN and CDR2 FVKESK. Trimming removed 4 bases from V and 6 bases from J, with 6 bases in between. This CDR3 has 12 residues. CDR3 residues: CASSPHPGELFF. The CDR3 region has the DNA TGTGCCAGCAGCCCCCATCCCGGGGAGCTGTTTTTT. The variable domain in full, completed from reference TRBV14 and TRBJ2-2, reads EAGVTQFPSHSVIEKGQTVTLRCDPISGHDNLYWYRRVMGKEIKFLLHFVKESKQDESGMPNNRFLAERTGGTYSTLKVQPAELEDSGVYFCASSPHPGELFFGEGSRLTVL.

This clone was counted once. The V gene is TRBV19, the J gene TRBJ2-7; tentative D call: TRBD2 (5 bases). CDR1 and CDR2 (germline): LNHDA, SQIVND (reference sequence). The CDR3 consists of 14 residues. Trimming took off 5 bases at V and 7 bases at J, with 18 bases between the two ends. The CDR3 DNA sequence: TGTGCCAGTAGTCTCCGACTAAGCCTCGGGGAGCAGTACTTC. Protein product: CASSLRLSLGEQYF.

This clone showed up just a few times. The gene calls are TRBV10-2 and TRBJ1-5; D is perhaps TRBD1 (6 bases). Germline V gene lookup returns CDR1 WSHSY and CDR2 SAAADI. V shed 6 bases and J shed 0 bases, with 12 bases lying between them. The CDR3 is 15 amino acids. The CDR3 is CASSGDTYSNQPQHF. CDR3 nucleotides: TGCGCCAGCAGCGGGGACACGTATAGCAATCAGCCCCAGCATTTT.

DNA for the CDR3: TGTGCCATCAGTGAAGGTGGGACTAGCGGCTACAATGAGCAGTTCTTC. The encoded protein is CAISEGGTSGYNEQFF. The chain links TRBV10-3 to TRBJ2-1; 11 bases are a match to TRBD2. Germline values: CDR1 ENHRY, CDR2 SYGVKD. V lost 3 bases to trimming and J lost 3 bases; unmatched junction nucleotides: 4. CDR3 size: 16 residues.

The J gene is TRBJ1-2, the V gene TRBV2, with TRBD1 as a possible D gene (5 bases). V was pared by 0 bases and J by 8 bases, with 10 bases between. The V gene's germline CDR1 is SNHLY and CDR2 FYNNEI. There are 13 residues in the CDR3. The CDR3, as DNA: TGTGCCAGCAGTGAAGCGACAGTAGCAGGCTACACCTTC. It specifies CASSEATVAGYTF.

This rearrangement joins TRBV19 to TRBJ1-1; possible D gene TRBD1, 5 bases. The CDR3 runs 13 residues. Germline V gene data show CDR1 as LNHDA and CDR2 as SQIVND (reference sequence). Trimming cost V 7 bases and J 6 bases, with 15 bases left between them. CDR3 sequence: CASTRTGLAEAFF. In DNA, the CDR3 is TGTGCCAGTACCCGAACAGGCCTCGCTGAAGCTTTCTTT.